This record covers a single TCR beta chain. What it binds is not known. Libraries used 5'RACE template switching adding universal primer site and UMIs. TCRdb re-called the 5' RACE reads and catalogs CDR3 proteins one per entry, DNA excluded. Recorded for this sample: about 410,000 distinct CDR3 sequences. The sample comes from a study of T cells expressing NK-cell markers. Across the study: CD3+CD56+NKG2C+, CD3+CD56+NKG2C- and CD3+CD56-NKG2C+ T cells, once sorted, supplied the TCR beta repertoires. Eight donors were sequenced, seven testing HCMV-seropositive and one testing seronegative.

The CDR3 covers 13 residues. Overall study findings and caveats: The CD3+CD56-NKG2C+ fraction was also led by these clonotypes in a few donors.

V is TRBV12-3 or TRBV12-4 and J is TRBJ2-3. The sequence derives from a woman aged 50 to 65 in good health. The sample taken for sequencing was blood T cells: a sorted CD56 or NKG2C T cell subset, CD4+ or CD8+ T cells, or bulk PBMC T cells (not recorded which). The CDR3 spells CASSPLDTDTQYF.